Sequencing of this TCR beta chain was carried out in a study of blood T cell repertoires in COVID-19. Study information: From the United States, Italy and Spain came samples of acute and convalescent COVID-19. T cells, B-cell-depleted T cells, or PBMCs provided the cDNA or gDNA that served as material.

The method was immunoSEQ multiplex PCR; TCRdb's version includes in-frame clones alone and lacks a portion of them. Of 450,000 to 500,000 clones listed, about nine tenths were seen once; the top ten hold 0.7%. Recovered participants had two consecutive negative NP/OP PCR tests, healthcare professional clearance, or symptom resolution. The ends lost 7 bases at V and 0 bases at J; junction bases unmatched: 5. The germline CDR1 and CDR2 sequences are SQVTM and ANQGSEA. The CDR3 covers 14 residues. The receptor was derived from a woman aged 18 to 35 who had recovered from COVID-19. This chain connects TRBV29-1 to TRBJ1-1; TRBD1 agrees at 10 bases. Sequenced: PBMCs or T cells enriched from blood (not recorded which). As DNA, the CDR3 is TGCAGCGCTGGACAGGGGGTTTTGAACACTGAAGCTTTCTTT. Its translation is CSAGQGVLNTEAFF.